The 3 T cell receptor beta chains presented below share a single source sample, sequenced in a study of cytomegalovirus exposure and HLA in healthy donors. PCR used 60 Vbeta primers and 13 Jbeta primers. Libraries were prepared by immunoSEQ multiplex PCR; TCRdb keeps only in-frame clonotypes and omits some of them. Among about 240,000 clones listed, roughly four fifths were seen once. Material for sequencing was PBMCs. Every receptor here comes from a woman between 55 and 75 years old in good health and CMV-seropositive.

The chain couples TRBV5-4 to TRBJ2-3; 9 bases align to TRBD1. CDR1 and CDR2 from the germline V gene are SGHNT and YYREEE (reference sequence). V shed 4 bases and J 7 bases; nucleotides not matched to a gene: 16. This CDR3 comprises 17 residues. For the CDR3, the DNA is TGTGCCAGCAGCCAAGGACAGGGGCAATCCGAGGCTAATACGCAGTATTTT. The encoded protein is CASSQGQGQSEANTQYF.

The V gene is TRBV25-1, the J gene TRBJ2-1, with a tentative D call TRBD2 (6 bases). This CDR3 has 15 amino acids. Trimming cost V 4 bases and J 7 bases, with 17 bases left between them. Germline V gene lookup returns CDR1 MGHDK and CDR2 SYGVNS. The CDR3 loop is CASSGLGGWRNEQFF. DNA for the CDR3: TGTGCCAGCAGTGGTCTGGGGGGATGGAGAAATGAGCAGTTCTTC. The full variable domain, completed using reference TRBV25-1 and TRBJ2-1, is EADIYQTPRYLVIGTGKKITLECSQTMGHDKMYWYQQDPGMELHLIHYSYGVNSTEKGDLSSESTVSRIRTEHFPLTLESARPSHTSQYLCASSGLGGWRNEQFFGPGTRLTVL.

The chain joins TRBV28 to TRBJ2-7; TRBD1 aligns across 10 bases. Per the germline V gene, CDR1 is MDHEN and CDR2 is SYDVKM. Trimming took 6 bases from V and 3 from J; bases not matched to a gene: 5. This CDR3 comprises 14 residues. CDR3 residues: CASRGTGESYEQYF. The CDR3 nucleotides read TGTGCCAGCAGGGGGACAGGGGAGAGCTACGAGCAGTACTTC.